This T cell receptor beta chain was profiled in a study of PD-L1 blockade in urothelial cancer. Study-wide context: Males with urothelial cancer arising in the bladder constituted most of the roughly 30 patients. The patients had undergone anywhere from 0 to 3 prior chemotherapy regimens. Broader study findings: At the 3-week point, tumor-associated blood clones expanded more in durable-benefit patients.

A note on this clone: No antigen is known for it.

TCRdb keeps only in-frame clones here, not all; method: immunoSEQ multiplex PCR. Among about 87,000 clones listed, 65% to 85% were seen once. The V gene lost 1 base and the J gene lost 7 bases, with 14 bases spanning the gap. Germline V gives CDR1 KGHSH, CDR2 LQKENI. The CDR3 extends over 14 amino acids. Specified time point: pretreatment peripheral blood. Samples were collected from each patient before treatment and during treatment. Each patient gave between 1 and 8 of them in total. V gene TRBV18 combines with J gene TRBJ2-7; the D is unclear. The source is a man in his sixties with urothelial cancer. Here the sequenced sample was PBMCs, taken around atezolizumab (anti-PD-L1) treatment. The CDR3 here is CASSPHRLPAEQYF. DNA of the CDR3: TGTGCCAGCTCACCACACCGACTTCCGGCTGAGCAGTACTTC.